What follows are 7 T cell receptor beta chains derived from one specimen sequenced in a study of cytomegalovirus exposure and HLA in healthy donors. In the PCR, 60 Vbeta and 13 Jbeta primers were used. Produced via immunoSEQ multiplex PCR; TCRdb's table is partial and in-frame only. In the table there are approximately 170,000 clones, about 62% of which are singletons. The specimen sequenced was PBMCs. The receptors were gathered from a man aged 40-49 years in good health and CMV-seronegative.

The J gene is TRBJ1-1, the V gene TRBV19; possible D gene TRBD1, 5 bases. This CDR3 has 13 amino acids. Looked up from germline, CDR1 is LNHDA and CDR2 is SQIVND (reference sequence). Between the trimmed V and J ends, which lost 6 bases and 8 bases, there was a span of 16 bases. Here the CDR3 DNA reads TGTGCCAGTAGCCTCGCTGACAGCCGGGAAGCTTTCTTT. Amino acid sequence: CASSLADSREAFF.

This clone was counted between two and nine times. The chain recombines TRBV6-6 with TRBJ2-2, with a possible D match to TRBD2 (6 bases). The CDR3 loop spans 14 amino acids. V lost 0 bases and J 6 bases, leaving 8 bases between the germline ends. Looked up from germline, CDR1 is MNHNY and CDR2 is SVGAGI (reference sequence). The CDR3 spells CASSYSRGAGELFF. As DNA, the CDR3 is TGTGCCAGCAGTTACTCGCGCGGGGCCGGGGAGCTGTTTTTT.

This chain joins TRBV11-2 and TRBJ2-7; TRBD2 matches 7 bases. Per the germline V gene, CDR1 is SGHAT and CDR2 is FQNNGV. Losses at the gene ends were 4 bases for V and 2 bases for J; bases not matched to a gene: 8. The CDR3 covers 15 residues. The CDR3 is CASSYMTSPTYEQYF. CDR3 coding DNA: TGTGCCAGCAGCTACATGACTAGCCCCACCTACGAGCAGTACTTC. The full variable domain, with the rest looked up from reference TRBV11-2 and TRBJ2-7, is EAGVAQSPRYKIIEKRQSVAFWCNPISGHATLYWYQQILGQGPKLLIQFQNNGVVDDSQLPKDRFSAERLKGVDSTLKIQPAKLEDSAVYLCASSYMTSPTYEQYFGPGTRLTVT.

V gene TRBV9 combines with J gene TRBJ2-5; D possibly corresponds to TRBD2 (5 bases). The ends were cut back, 2 bases at V and 2 bases at J, with 13 bases in the middle. The CDR3 extends over 15 amino acids. Germline V gene lookup returns CDR1 SGDLS and CDR2 YYNGEE. Here the CDR3 reads CASSVSGITQETQYF. Written as DNA, the CDR3 is TGTGCCAGCAGCGTCTCCGGGATCACTCAAGAGACCCAGTACTTC.

In its sample, this clone was seen a few times. This chain links TRBV5-6 with TRBJ2-4; D not certain. The germline V gene encodes CDR1 SGHDT and CDR2 YYEEEE. This CDR3 is 14 amino acids long. Trimming removed 6 bases from V and 0 bases from J, with 10 bases in between. CDR3 in DNA: TGTGCCAGCACCAGACATCTAGCCAAAAACATTCAGTACTTC. It encodes CASTRHLAKNIQYF. Filled out from reference TRBV5-6 and TRBJ2-4, the complete variable domain reads DAGVTQSPTHLIKTRGQQVTLRCSPKSGHDTVSWYQQALGQGPQFIFQYYEEEERQRGNFPDRFSGHQFPNYSSELNVNALLLGDSALYLCASTRHLAKNIQYFGAGTRLSVL.

The chain carries TRBV21-1 and TRBJ2-1; the table's D call TRBD1 went unverified against the DNA. TRBV21-1 is a pseudogene locus. The CDR3 is 13 amino acids. The CDR3 sequence is CASSMGQINEQFF. CDR3 coding DNA: TGTGCCAGCAGTATGGGACAGATCAATGAGCAGTTCTTC.

The chain couples TRBV28 to TRBJ1-2; 9 bases are shared with TRBD1. CDR1 is MDHEN and CDR2 is SYDVKM in the germline V gene. The CDR3 runs to 14 residues. The J segment lost 8 bases and the V segment lost 5 bases, leaving 9 bases of the junction unmatched. The CDR3 nucleotides are TGTGCCAGCAGTGCTACAGGGGGCGCTTACGGCTACACCTTC. The encoded protein is CASSATGGAYGYTF.